The clone carrying this T cell receptor (beta chain) was seen at least ten times. Its cognate antigen is unknown. During its preparation, the TCRbeta library received unique molecular identifiers. TCRdb passed the PCR reads through MiXCR, listing each CDR3 protein once. Of 120,000 or so distinct CDR3 sequences listed, 23% are singletons. The data were taken from a study of T-cell reconstitution after alpha-beta-depleted transplantation in children. Broader study findings: As was reported, about two months after transplant, alpha-beta T cells came from several hundred expanded graft clones. Among T cells one year after transplant, newly produced cells accounted for most counts and diversity. It was surviving recipient T cells and thymic progenitors that gave some patients high TCRbeta diversity at day 60.

Trimming stripped 5 bases from V and 6 bases from J, with 25 bases between. This CDR3 has 18 residues. Germline CDR1 is SEHNR and CDR2 is FQNEAQ (reference sequence). The V gene is TRBV7-9, the J gene TRBJ1-4; a possible D gene is TRBD1 (5 bases). This receptor was taken from a male patient aged 2-15 years who had a stem cell transplant for chronic granulomatous disease, so the T cells may come from the graft donor. Here the sequenced sample was PBMCs, mostly from graft donor cells, taken 180 days after TCRalphabeta/CD19-depleted stem cell transplant. CDR3 region: CASSPTEGHPLRDEKLFF. CDR3 DNA sequence: TGTGCCAGCAGCCCCACCGAAGGACATCCCCTTAGGGATGAAAAACTGTTTTTT. Filled out from reference TRBV7-9 and TRBJ1-4, the complete variable domain reads DTGVSQNPRHKITKRGQNVTFRCDPISEHNRLYWYRQTLGQGPEFLTYFQNEAQLEKSRLLSDRFSAERPKGSFSTLEIQRTEQGDSAMYLCASSPTEGHPLRDEKLFFGSGTQLSVL.